This T cell receptor (beta chain) is drawn from a study of PD-1 blockade in classical Hodgkin lymphoma. Study details: Patients in the cohort were put on intravenous nivolumab, 3 mg/kg every 2 weeks. Study findings and constraints: It was CD4+ TCR diversity, not CD8+, that rose significantly by C4D1. Anyone who began nivolumab under 1 year after ASCT was excluded.

Patients all relapsed after autologous stem cell transplantation, and there was variation in brentuximab vedotin exposure. Complete response, partial response or progressive disease was recorded as best response. The table came from immunoSEQ multiplex PCR; TCRdb's copy has only in-frame clones and leaves some out. The data show around 13,000 clones, roughly 77% seen once. Of note for this clone: What it binds is not known.

CDR1 and CDR2 (germline): SGHTA, FQGTGA. This CDR3 region has 15 residues. V shed 5 bases and J shed 7 bases, with 15 bases lying between them. This TCR came from a human donor with classical Hodgkin lymphoma. The rearrangement links TRBV7-3 to TRBJ1-6; possibly TRBD1 for D (6 bases). The input for sequencing was peripheral blood mononuclear cells (PBMCs), taken at baseline. CDR3 region: CASSPGGQKNSPLHF. Here the CDR3 DNA reads TGTGCCAGCAGCCCCGGGGGGCAAAAGAATTCACCCCTCCACTTT.